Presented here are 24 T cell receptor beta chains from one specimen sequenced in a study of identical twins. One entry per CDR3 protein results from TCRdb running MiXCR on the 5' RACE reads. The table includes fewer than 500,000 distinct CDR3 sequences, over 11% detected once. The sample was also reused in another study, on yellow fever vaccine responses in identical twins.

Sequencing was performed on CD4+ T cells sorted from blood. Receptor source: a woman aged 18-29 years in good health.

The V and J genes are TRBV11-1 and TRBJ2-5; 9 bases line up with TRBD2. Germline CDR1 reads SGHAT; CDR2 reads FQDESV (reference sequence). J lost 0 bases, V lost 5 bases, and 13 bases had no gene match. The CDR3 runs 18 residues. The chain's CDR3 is CASSRSGGLALDQETQYF. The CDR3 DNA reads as TGTGCCAGCAGCCGTAGCGGGGGTCTAGCGCTAGACCAAGAGACCCAGTACTTC.

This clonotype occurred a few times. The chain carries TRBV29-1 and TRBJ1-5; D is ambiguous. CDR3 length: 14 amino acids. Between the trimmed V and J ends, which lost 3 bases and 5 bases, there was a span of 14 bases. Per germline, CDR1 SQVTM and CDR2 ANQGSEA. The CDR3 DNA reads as TGCAGCGTTGAGCAACTCGGGGTGTATCAGCCCCAGCATTTT. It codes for CSVEQLGVYQPQHF.

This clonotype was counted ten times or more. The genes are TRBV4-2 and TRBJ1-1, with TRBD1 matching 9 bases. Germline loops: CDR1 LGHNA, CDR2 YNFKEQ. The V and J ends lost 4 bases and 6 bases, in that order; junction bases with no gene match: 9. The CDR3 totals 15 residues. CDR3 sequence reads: CASSPPTGGRAEAFF. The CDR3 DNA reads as TGTGCCAGCAGCCCTCCGACAGGGGGTAGGGCTGAAGCTTTCTTT.

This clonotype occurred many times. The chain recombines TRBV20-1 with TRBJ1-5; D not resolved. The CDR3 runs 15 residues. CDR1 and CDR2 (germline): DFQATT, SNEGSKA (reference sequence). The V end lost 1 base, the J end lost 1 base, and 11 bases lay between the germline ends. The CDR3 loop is CSARVEGGSNQPQHF. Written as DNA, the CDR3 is TGCAGTGCTAGAGTGGAGGGAGGGAGCAATCAGCCCCAGCATTTT.

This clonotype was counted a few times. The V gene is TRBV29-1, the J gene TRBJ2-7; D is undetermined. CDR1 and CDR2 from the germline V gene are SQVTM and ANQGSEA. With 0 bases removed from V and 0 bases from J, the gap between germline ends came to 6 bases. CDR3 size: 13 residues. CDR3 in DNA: TGCAGCGTTGAAGACGGTAGCTCCTACGAGCAGTACTTC. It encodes CSVEDGSSYEQYF.

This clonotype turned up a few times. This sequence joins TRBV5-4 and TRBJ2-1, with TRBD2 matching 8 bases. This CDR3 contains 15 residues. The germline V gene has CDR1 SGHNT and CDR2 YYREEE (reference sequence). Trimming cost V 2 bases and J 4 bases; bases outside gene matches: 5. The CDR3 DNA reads TGTGCCAGCAGCTTTGGCGGGAGGTATTACAATGAGCAGTTCTTC. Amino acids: CASSFGGRYYNEQFF.

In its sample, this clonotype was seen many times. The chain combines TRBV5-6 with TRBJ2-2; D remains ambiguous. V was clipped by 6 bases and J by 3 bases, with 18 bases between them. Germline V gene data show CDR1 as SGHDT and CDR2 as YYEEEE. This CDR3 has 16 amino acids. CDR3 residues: CASTPLVMGHTGELFF. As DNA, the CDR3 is TGTGCCAGCACCCCCCTCGTGATGGGCCACACCGGGGAGCTGTTTTTT.

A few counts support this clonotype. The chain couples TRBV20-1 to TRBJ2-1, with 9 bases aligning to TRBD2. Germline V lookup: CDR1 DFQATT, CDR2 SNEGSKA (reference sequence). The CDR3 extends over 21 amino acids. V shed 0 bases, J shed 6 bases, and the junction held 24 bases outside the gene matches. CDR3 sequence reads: CSARDRTRPTGVAGDTNEQFF. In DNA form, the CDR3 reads TGCAGTGCTAGAGATCGGACCAGGCCAACTGGGGTAGCGGGGGATACCAATGAGCAGTTCTTC.

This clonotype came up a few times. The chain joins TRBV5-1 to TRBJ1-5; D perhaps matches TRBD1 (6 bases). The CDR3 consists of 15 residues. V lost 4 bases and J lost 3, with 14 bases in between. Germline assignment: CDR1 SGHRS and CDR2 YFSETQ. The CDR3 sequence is CASSPGDNLNQPQHF. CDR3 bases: TGCGCCAGCAGCCCCGGGGACAACCTCAATCAGCCCCAGCATTTT.

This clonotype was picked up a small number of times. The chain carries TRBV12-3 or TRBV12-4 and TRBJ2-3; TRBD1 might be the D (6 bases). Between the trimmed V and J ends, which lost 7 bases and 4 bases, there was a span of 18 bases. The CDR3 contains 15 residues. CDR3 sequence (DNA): TGTGCCAGCACCAGGGGAAGTCCACTGGCAGATACGCAGTATTTT. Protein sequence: CASTRGSPLADTQYF.

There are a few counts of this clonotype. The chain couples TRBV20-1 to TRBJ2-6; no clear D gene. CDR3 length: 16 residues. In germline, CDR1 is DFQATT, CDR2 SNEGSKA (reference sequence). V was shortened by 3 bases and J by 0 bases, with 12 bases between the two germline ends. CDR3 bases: TGCAGTGCTAGGGGCGAGTCCTCCTCTGGGGCCAACGTCCTGACTTTC. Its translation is CSARGESSSGANVLTF.

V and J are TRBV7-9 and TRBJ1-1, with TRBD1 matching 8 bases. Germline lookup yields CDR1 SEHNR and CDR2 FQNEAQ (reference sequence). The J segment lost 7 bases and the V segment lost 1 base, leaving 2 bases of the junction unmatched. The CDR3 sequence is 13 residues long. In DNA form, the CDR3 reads TGTGCCAGCAGCTTAGGACAGGGGATTGAAGCTTTCTTT. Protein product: CASSLGQGIEAFF.

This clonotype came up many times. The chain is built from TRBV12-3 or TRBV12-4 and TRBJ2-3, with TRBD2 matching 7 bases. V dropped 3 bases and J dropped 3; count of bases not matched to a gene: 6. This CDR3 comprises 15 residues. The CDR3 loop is CASSFPAGWTDTQYF. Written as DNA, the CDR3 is TGTGCCAGCAGTTTCCCAGCGGGGTGGACAGATACGCAGTATTTT.

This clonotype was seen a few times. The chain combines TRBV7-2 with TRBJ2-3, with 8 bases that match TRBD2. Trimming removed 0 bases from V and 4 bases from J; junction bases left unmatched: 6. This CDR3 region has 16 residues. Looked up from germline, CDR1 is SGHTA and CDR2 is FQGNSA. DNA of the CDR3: TGTGCCAGCAGCTTAGCGATCGGGGGGGCATCAGATACGCAGTATTTT. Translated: CASSLAIGGASDTQYF.

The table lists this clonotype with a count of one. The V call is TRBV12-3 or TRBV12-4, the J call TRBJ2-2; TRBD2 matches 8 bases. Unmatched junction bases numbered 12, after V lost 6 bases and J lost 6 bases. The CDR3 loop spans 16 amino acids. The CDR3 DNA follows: TGTGCCAGCAGCCGCGCGAAGCGGGAGATGGCCGGGGAGCTGTTTTTT. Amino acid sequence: CASSRAKREMAGELFF.

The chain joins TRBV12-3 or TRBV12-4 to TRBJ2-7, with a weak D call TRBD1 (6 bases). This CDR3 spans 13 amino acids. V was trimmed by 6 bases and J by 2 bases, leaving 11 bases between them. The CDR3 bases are TGTGCCAGCAGGCTGGGACAAGCCTACGAGCAGTACTTC. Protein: CASRLGQAYEQYF.

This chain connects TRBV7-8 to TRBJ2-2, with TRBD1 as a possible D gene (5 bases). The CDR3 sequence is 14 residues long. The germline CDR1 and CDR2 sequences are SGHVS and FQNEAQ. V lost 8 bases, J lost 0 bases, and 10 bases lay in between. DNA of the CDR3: TGTGCCAGCCGTGCCAGGGCGAACACCGGGGAGCTGTTTTTT. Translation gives CASRARANTGELFF.

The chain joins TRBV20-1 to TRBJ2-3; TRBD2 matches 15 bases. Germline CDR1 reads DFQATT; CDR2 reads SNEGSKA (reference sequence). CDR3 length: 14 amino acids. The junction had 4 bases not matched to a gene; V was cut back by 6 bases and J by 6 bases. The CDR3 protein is CSAWTSGGADTQYF. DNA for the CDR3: TGCAGTGCATGGACTAGCGGGGGGGCTGATACGCAGTATTTT.

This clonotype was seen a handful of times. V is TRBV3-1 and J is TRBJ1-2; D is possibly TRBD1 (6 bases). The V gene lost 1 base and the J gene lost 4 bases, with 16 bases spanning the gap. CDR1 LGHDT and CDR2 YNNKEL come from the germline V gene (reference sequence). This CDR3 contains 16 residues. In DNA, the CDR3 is TGTGCCAGCAGCCAAGTGGGGGCAGGGAAGAGCTATGGCTACACCTTC. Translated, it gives CASSQVGAGKSYGYTF.

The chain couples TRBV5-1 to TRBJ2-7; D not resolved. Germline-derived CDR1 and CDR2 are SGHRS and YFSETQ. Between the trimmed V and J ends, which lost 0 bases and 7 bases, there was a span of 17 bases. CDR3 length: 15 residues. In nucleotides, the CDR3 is TGCGCCAGCAGCTTGGGAAGTGGTGGTCTCCGGGAGCAGTACTTC. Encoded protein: CASSLGSGGLREQYF.

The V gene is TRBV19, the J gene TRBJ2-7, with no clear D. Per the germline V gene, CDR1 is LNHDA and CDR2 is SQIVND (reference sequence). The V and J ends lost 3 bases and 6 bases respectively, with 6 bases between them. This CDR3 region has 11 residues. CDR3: CASSIPGEQYF. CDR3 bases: TGTGCCAGTAGTATCCCGGGCGAGCAGTACTTC.

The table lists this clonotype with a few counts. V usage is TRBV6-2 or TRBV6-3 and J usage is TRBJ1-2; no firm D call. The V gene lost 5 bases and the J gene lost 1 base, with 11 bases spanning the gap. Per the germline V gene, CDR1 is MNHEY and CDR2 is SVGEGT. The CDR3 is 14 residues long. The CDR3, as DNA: TGTGCCAGCAGTACCGGACTGCTTAACTATGGCTACACCTTC. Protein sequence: CASSTGLLNYGYTF.

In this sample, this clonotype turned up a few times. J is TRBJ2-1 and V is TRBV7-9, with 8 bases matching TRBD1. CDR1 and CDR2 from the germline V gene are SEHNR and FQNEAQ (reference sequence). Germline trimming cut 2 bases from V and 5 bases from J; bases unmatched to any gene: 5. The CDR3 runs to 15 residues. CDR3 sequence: CASSLSWTGHNEQFF. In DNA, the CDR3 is TGTGCCAGCAGCTTATCCTGGACAGGGCACAATGAGCAGTTCTTC.

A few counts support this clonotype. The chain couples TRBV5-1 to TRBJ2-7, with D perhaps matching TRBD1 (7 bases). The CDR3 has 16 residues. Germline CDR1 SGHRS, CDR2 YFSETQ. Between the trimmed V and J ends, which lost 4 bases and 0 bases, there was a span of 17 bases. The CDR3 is CASSRGTAQSSYEQYF. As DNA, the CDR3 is TGCGCCAGCAGCCGGGGGACAGCCCAGAGCTCCTACGAGCAGTACTTC. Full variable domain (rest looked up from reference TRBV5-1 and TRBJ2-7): KAGVTQTPRYLIKTRGQQVTLSCSPISGHRSVSWYQQTPGQGLQFLFEYFSETQRNKGNFPGRFSGRQFSNSRSEMNVSTLELGDSALYLCASSRGTAQSSYEQYFGPGTRLTVT.